This TCR beta chain was obtained from a study of cytomegalovirus exposure and HLA in healthy donors. PCR primers comprised 60 Vbeta and 13 Jbeta primers. TCRdb's copy holds only in-frame clones and misses some; the assay was immunoSEQ multiplex PCR. The table includes around 170,000 clones, about 80% detected once. With V trimmed by 5 bases and J by 6 bases, 9 bases remained unmatched. This CDR3 is 15 amino acids long. Germline CDR1 and CDR2: SEHNR and FQNEAQ (reference sequence). This TCR was recovered from a woman aged 45-59 years in good health and CMV-seronegative. V and J are TRBV7-9 and TRBJ2-7; 11 positions agree with TRBD1. Sample: PBMCs. The CDR3 protein is CASSTPDRGHREQYF. CDR3 DNA sequence: TGTGCCAGCAGCACCCCGGACAGGGGGCATCGCGAGCAGTACTTC.